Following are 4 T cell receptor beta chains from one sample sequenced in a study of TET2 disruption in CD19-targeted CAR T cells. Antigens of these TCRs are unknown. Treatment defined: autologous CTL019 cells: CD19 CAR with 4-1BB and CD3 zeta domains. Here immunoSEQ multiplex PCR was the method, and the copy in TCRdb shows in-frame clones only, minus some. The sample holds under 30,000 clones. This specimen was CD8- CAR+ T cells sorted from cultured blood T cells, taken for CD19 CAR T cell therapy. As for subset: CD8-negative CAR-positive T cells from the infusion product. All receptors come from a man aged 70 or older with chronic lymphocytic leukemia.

CDR3 bases read: TGTGCCAGTAGGGGACAGTCCTACGAA. As protein: CASRGQSYE. The CDR3 reads in full as CASRGQSYEYTF. V gene TRBV19 combines with J gene TRBJ1-2, with 7 bases lining up with TRBD1. The observed sequence ends 3 residues before the CDR3 terminus, with the missing tail filled in from the germline J gene. This CDR3 contains 12 residues. In germline, CDR1 is LNHDA, CDR2 SQIVND (reference sequence).

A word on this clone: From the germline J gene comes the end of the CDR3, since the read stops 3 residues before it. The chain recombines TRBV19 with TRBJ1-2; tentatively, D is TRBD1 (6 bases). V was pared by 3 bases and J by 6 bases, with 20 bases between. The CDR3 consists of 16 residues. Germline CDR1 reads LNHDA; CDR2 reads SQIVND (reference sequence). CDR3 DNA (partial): TGTGCCAGTAGTATGGGGCAGGGGAGAAACTTCGATGGC. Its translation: CASSMGQGRNFDG. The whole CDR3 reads CASSMGQGRNFDGYTF.

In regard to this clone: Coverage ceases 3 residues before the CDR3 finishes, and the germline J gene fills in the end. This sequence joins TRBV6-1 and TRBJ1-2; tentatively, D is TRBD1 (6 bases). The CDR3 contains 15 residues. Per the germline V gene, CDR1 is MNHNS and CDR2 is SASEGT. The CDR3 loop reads CASSETQGPRLDYTF. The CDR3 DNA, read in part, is TGTGCCAGCAGTGAAACCCAGGGGCCCCGTCTCGAC.

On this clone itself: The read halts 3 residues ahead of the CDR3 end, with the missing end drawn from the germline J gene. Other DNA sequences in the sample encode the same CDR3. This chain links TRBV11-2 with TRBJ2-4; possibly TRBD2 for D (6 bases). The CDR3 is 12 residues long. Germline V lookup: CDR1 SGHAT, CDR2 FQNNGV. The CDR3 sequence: CASSSPGETQYF. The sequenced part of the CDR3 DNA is TGTGCCAGCAGCTCCCCGGGGGAGACT.